These T cell receptor beta chains were read from a single sample in a study of shared clonotypes between healthy human individuals. Using immunoSEQ multiplex PCR, the repertoire was profiled, and TCRdb retains in-frame clones only, with some absent. Counted here are 150,000 to 200,000 clones, about 68% occurring once; the ten biggest clones make up roughly 10%. Specimen: memory CD4+ T cells sorted from blood. Receptors originate from a young man in good health. CDR3s include the opening cysteine and the closing phenylalanine or tryptophan. The D gene is left open where the match is weak. Some rows have no size entry. The others give once, few or many, or a class for an expanded clone.

v_call	d_call	j_call	clone_size	cdr3_length	cdr3_aa	cdr3_nt
TRBV7-6	TRBD1	TRBJ2-7	NA	17	CASSLGPPGQGPYEQYF	TGTGCCAGCAGCTTAGGACCCCCGGGACAGGGCCCCTACGAGCAGTACTTC
TRBV5-1	NA	TRBJ2-3	NA	13	CASSESMPDTQYF	TGCGCCAGCAGCGAGTCTATGCCAGATACGCAGTATTTT
TRBV6-1	NA	TRBJ1-5	NA	14	CASSGGGYNQPQHF	TGTGCCAGCAGCGGGGGGGGTTACAATCAGCCCCAGCATTTT
TRBV5-1	NA	TRBJ2-1	NA	15	CASSLQNPNHNEQFF	TGCGCCAGCAGCTTGCAGAACCCTAACCACAATGAGCAGTTCTTC
TRBV10-3	TRBD2	TRBJ2-1	once	17	CAISSFGLADSYNEQFF	TGTGCCATCAGTTCCTTCGGACTAGCGGACTCCTACAATGAGCAGTTCTTC
TRBV9	TRBD1	TRBJ2-1	NA	16	CASSVSGQSSYNEQFF	TGTGCCAGCAGCGTATCGGGACAGAGCTCCTACAATGAGCAGTTCTTC
TRBV28	NA	TRBJ1-2	NA	14	CASSLPGGHYGYTF	TGTGCCAGCAGTTTACCCGGGGGGCACTATGGCTACACCTTC
TRBV15	TRBD2	TRBJ2-1	NA	14	CATSKRGTYNEQFF	TGTGCCACCAGTAAGCGGGGGACTTACAATGAGCAGTTCTTC
TRBV6-1	NA	TRBJ1-5	once	15	CASSGGVLGDQPQHF	TGTGCCAGCAGTGGGGGGGTGCTGGGCGATCAGCCCCAGCATTTT
TRBV21-1	NA	TRBJ1-1	NA	13	CASSKALSGEAFF	TGTGCCAGCAGCAAAGCGCTTTCAGGTGAAGCTTTCTTT
TRBV5-4	NA	TRBJ2-7	NA	14	CASSLNSSPTKQYF	TGTGCCAGCAGCTTGAACTCCAGTCCTACGAAGCAGTACTTC
TRBV29-1	TRBD1	TRBJ2-7	few	13	CSVEVGQAYEQYF	TGCAGCGTTGAGGTGGGACAGGCCTACGAGCAGTACTTC
TRBV7-2	NA	TRBJ1-3	NA	15	CASSLDSYRGNTIYF	TGTGCCAGCAGCTTAGACAGTTATCGTGGAAACACCATATATTTT
TRBV10-1	TRBD2	TRBJ2-3	NA	16	CASRPGTSGTADTQYF	TGCGCCAGCAGACCCGGTACTAGCGGGACCGCAGATACGCAGTATTTT
TRBV6-5	NA	TRBJ1-1	NA	11	CASSSFTEAFF	TGTGCCAGCAGCAGTTTCACTGAAGCTTTCTTT
TRBV9	TRBD2	TRBJ2-1	NA	17	CASSVEAGGRSYNEQFF	TGTGCCAGCAGCGTGGAGGCGGGAGGCCGCTCCTACAATGAGCAGTTCTTC
TRBV19	TRBD2	TRBJ2-1	NA	13	CATRGGLVNEQFF	TGTGCCACCCGAGGGGGACTAGTCAATGAGCAGTTCTTC
TRBV7-2	TRBD2	TRBJ2-3	few	15	CASSPMPSGLNTQYF	TGTGCCAGCAGCCCCATGCCTAGCGGGCTCAATACGCAGTATTTT
TRBV7-2	TRBD1	TRBJ2-3	NA	15	CASSLGQGDADTQYF	TGTGCCAGCAGCTTGGGACAGGGGGACGCAGATACGCAGTATTTT
TRBV5-1	TRBD2	TRBJ2-7	NA	14	CASSLISGGNEQYF	TGCGCCAGCAGCTTGATCTCGGGAGGAAACGAGCAGTACTTC
TRBV2	NA	TRBJ1-1	NA	15	CASSERRPGNTEAFF	TGTGCCAGCAGTGAACGCCGGCCGGGAAACACTGAAGCTTTCTTT
TRBV7-8	NA	TRBJ2-1	NA	14	CASSLGEGVGEQFF	TGTGCCAGCAGCTTAGGGGAGGGGGTCGGTGAGCAGTTCTTC
TRBV5-1	NA	TRBJ2-7	once	14	CASSFTGSPYEQYF	TGCGCCAGCAGCTTTACAGGCTCCCCCTACGAGCAGTACTTC
TRBV4-1	TRBD1	TRBJ2-7	NA	15	CASSSPGQTTYEQYF	TGCGCCAGCAGCTCTCCGGGACAGACCACCTACGAGCAGTACTTC
TRBV5-5	NA	TRBJ1-1	NA	17	CASSPGPAQFQVAEAFF	TGTGCCAGCAGCCCCGGGCCCGCGCAATTCCAGGTTGCTGAAGCTTTCTTT
TRBV18	TRBD2	TRBJ2-1	NA	16	CASSPLPSGSGDEQFF	TGTGCCAGCTCACCACTTCCTAGCGGGAGTGGGGATGAGCAGTTCTTC
TRBV5-8	NA	TRBJ2-5	NA	14	CASSPGVRGETQYF	TGTGCCAGCAGCCCAGGGGTTCGGGGAGAGACCCAGTACTTC
TRBV19	NA	TRBJ1-2	NA	15	CASSAGTDSFYGYTF	TGTGCCAGTAGCGCCGGCACCGACAGCTTCTATGGCTACACCTTC
TRBV5-1	NA	TRBJ2-2	NA	14	CASTKSSGPGELFF	TGCGCCAGCACCAAGTCGTCGGGGCCCGGGGAGCTGTTTTTT
TRBV29-1	NA	TRBJ1-5	few	12	CSATNDLQAQHF	TGCAGCGCTACTAACGACCTCCAGGCCCAGCATTTT
TRBV19	TRBD2	TRBJ2-1	NA	15	CASSIDRLATNEQFF	TGTGCCAGTAGTATAGATCGACTAGCGACAAATGAGCAGTTCTTC
TRBV6-5	NA	TRBJ2-1	once	15	CASSDIGGTYNEQFF	TGTGCCAGCAGCGACATAGGGGGGACCTACAATGAGCAGTTCTTC
TRBV4-2	NA	TRBJ1-5	NA	17	CASSIDSPGQSNQPQHF	TGTGCCAGCAGTATCGACAGCCCGGGGCAAAGCAATCAGCCCCAGCATTTT
TRBV6-5	TRBD1	TRBJ1-2	few	12	CASTTTGGGYTF	TGTGCCAGCACCACGACAGGGGGCGGCTACACCTTC
TRBV27	TRBD2	TRBJ2-1	NA	14	CASSLSSGRAGQFF	TGTGCCAGCAGTTTATCCAGCGGGAGGGCCGGGCAGTTCTTC
TRBV6-5	NA	TRBJ2-3	NA	13	CASSYPGTRTQYF	TGTGCCAGCAGTTACCCTGGGACCCGTACGCAGTATTTT
TRBV2	NA	TRBJ1-2	NA	16	CASKRPEAGAQRGYTF	TGTGCCAGCAAGAGGCCGGAGGCGGGGGCGCAACGCGGCTACACCTTC
TRBV7-6	TRBD1	TRBJ2-7	many	15	CASSPSQGAAYEQYF	TGTGCCAGCAGCCCTTCACAGGGGGCGGCGTACGAGCAGTACTTC
TRBV7-2	NA	TRBJ2-5	once	15	CASSLGLGPMETQYF	TGTGCCAGCAGCTTAGGGTTGGGGCCGATGGAGACCCAGTACTTC
TRBV11-2	TRBD2	TRBJ2-1	NA	15	CASSLREGLYNEQFF	TGTGCCAGCAGCCTCAGGGAGGGATTATACAATGAGCAGTTCTTC
TRBV5-1	TRBD1	TRBJ1-4	NA	15	CASSAGGTGNEKLFF	TGCGCCAGCAGCGCGGGGGGGACAGGGAATGAAAAACTGTTTTTT
TRBV7-8	NA	TRBJ2-1	NA	17	CASSLVPGGLGYNEQFF	TGTGCCAGCAGCTTAGTTCCCGGAGGGTTGGGGTACAATGAGCAGTTCTTC
TRBV7-2	NA	TRBJ1-2	NA	15	CASSLARWSDYGYTF	TGTGCCAGCAGCTTAGCTAGATGGTCGGACTATGGCTACACCTTC
TRBV10-3	TRBD1	TRBJ2-2	NA	14	CAIRTGKGSGELFF	TGTGCCATCAGGACAGGGAAAGGCTCCGGGGAGCTGTTTTTT
TRBV7-6	NA	TRBJ2-3	once	14	CASSKSGDTDTQYF	TGTGCCAGCAGCAAGTCTGGGGACACAGATACGCAGTATTTT
TRBV19	TRBD2	TRBJ2-4	NA	16	CASSKGLADAKNIQYF	TGTGCCAGTAGTAAGGGACTAGCGGACGCCAAAAACATTCAGTACTTC
TRBV6-6	TRBD1	TRBJ1-5	NA	15	CASSPQTQGDQPQHF	TGTGCCAGCAGTCCCCAGACCCAGGGGGATCAGCCCCAGCATTTT
TRBV7-2	TRBD1	TRBJ2-4	NA	15	CASSLGDRALTIQYF	TGTGCCAGCAGCTTAGGAGACAGGGCCCTTACCATTCAGTACTTC
TRBV4-1	NA	TRBJ2-7	NA	16	CASSQEDQASDYEQYF	TGCGCCAGCAGCCAAGAAGACCAGGCTAGTGACTACGAGCAGTACTTC
TRBV7-8	NA	TRBJ2-5	NA	14	CASSLGSRGETQYF	TGTGCCAGCAGCTTAGGATCCCGCGGGGAGACCCAGTACTTC
TRBV28	NA	TRBJ1-1	few	14	CASSVGPLNTEAFF	TGTGCCAGCAGTGTGGGACCGTTGAACACTGAAGCTTTCTTT